The text below deals with one T cell receptor (beta chain). No antigen is known for it. The sample holds no much larger clone one base away, and base qualities are not on file. Whole blood was collected in K2EDTA tubes by collaborating institutions according to the institutions' own protocols. Collaborator samples were shipped for TCRbeta analysis as frozen whole blood, isolated PBMCs, or DNA extracted from either sample type. These data come from a study of blood T cell repertoires in COVID-19 (dated by TCRdb to about 2020). Notes on the research overall: Collaborator samples came from the United States, Italy and Spain and covered acute and convalescent phases of COVID-19. The material from the prospective study consisted of cDNA or gDNA derived from T cells, B-cell-depleted T cells, or PBMCs. Samples came from the ongoing ImmuneRACE study (first 160 participants) plus 1,254 subjects from 6 global collaborators. The dataset comprised deeply sampled blood TCRbeta repertoires from subjects exposed to, actively infected with, or recovered from COVID-19. The repertoires were made available in a free public database intended to serve as a resource for research on the immune response to SARS-CoV-2. Sample metadata almost always included a de-identified subject ID, COVID-19 status, age in years and sex. HLA class I and class II types, where available, came from metadata supplied by the sample provider rather than from assay-based typing.

The immunoSEQ Assay, a bias-controlled multiplex PCR, was used to amplify TCRbeta CDR3 regions from genomic DNA. The published analysis was carried out like this. The number of nucleated cells in each sample was estimated by amplification of reference gene primers within the assay. To quantify the absolute abundance of each unique TCRbeta CDR3 rearrangement, sequence reads were collapsed and filtered. For each sample, productive Simpson clonality was calculated as the square root of Simpson's diversity index over productive rearrangements. Not all clones reach the TCRdb copy of this immuneACCESS table, which keeps in-frame sequences only. Checked studies attribute under half of the gap to unresolved V genes and leave the rest unexplained. The DNA was the basis for D and trimming; V, J and clone size are from that table. The sample table shows under 80,000 clones, and 85% to 90% are seen once. Of the sample, approximately 15% falls within the top ten clones.

What the authors observed across the whole study: The amount of clinical and demographic metadata varied by source and participant and was provided uncurated.

CDR1 and CDR2 were assigned from the germline V gene as SGHRS and YFSETQ. CDR3 length: 16 amino acids, cysteine to phenylalanine. CDR3 DNA is the only sequence kept; it has 48 bases, read in frame from the first base. From V the trimming removes 5 bases and from J it removes 9 bases, while the gene matches leave 17 bases of the junction unaccounted for. The rearrangement joined TRBV5-1 to TRBJ2-1; the central 7 bases match TRBD1. This receptor was obtained from a man in his sixties or seventies with active or convalescent COVID-19. Sample: peripheral blood. Here the CDR3 is given as CASRGPGQSLLVEQFF. The DNA is as follows: TGCGCCAGCAGAGGACCGGGACAGTCCCTGTTGGTTGAGCAGTTCTTC. With the rest looked up from the reference TRBV5-1 and TRBJ2-1 genes rather than sequenced, the full variable domain is KAGVTQTPRYLIKTRGQQVTLSCSPISGHRSVSWYQQTPGQGLQFLFEYFSETQRNKGNFPGRFSGRQFSNSRSEMNVSTLELGDSALYLCASRGPGQSLLVEQFFGPGTRLTVL.